These 25 T cell receptor beta chains came from one sample sequenced in a study of blood T cell repertoires in COVID-19. Generated by immunoSEQ multiplex PCR, the TCRdb table keeps only in-frame clones and is missing some. The sample has over 130,000 clones; 65% to 85% are singletons. The material sequenced was peripheral blood. These TCRs come from a human donor in a cohort sampled during active COVID-19.

The chain uses TRBV27 and TRBJ1-6, with D perhaps TRBD1 (6 bases). Trimming shortened V by 11 bases and J by 4 bases, and 12 bases separated the two germline ends. Germline V gene data show CDR1 as MNHEY and CDR2 as SMNVEV (reference sequence). The CDR3 sequence is 13 residues long. CDR3 nucleotide sequence: TGTGCCTCGCGGGGGGCGTATAATTCACCCCTCCACTTT. It is translated as CASRGAYNSPLHF.

The genes are TRBV7-3 and TRBJ2-3; a possible D gene is TRBD1 (6 bases). V lost 2 bases and J 2 bases, leaving 11 bases between the germline ends. CDR3 length: 15 residues. Germline V CDR1 and CDR2: SGHTA, FQGTGA. The CDR3 DNA follows: TGTGCCAGCAGCTTAGGAAGGACAGTCACAGATACGCAGTATTTT. Protein product: CASSLGRTVTDTQYF.

The chain has TRBV15 and TRBJ2-7; no clear D gene. CDR3 length: 11 amino acids. Germline lookup yields CDR1 LNHNV and CDR2 YYDKDF (reference sequence). V lost 3 bases, J lost 6 bases, and 6 bases lay in between. CDR3 loop: CATSRSSEQYF. DNA of the CDR3: TGTGCCACCAGCAGGAGCTCCGAGCAGTACTTC.

V usage is TRBV5-4 and J usage is TRBJ1-2; 7 nucleotides match TRBD1. CDR1 and CDR2 from the germline V gene are SGHNT and YYREEE (reference sequence). This CDR3 spans 13 amino acids. The V and J ends lost 0 bases and 7 bases, in that order; junction bases with no gene match: 3. CDR3 sequence (DNA): TGTGCCAGCAGCTTGGAGGGGGCGGCTGGCTACACCTTC. It translates to CASSLEGAAGYTF.

The chain carries TRBV19 and TRBJ1-5; possible D gene TRBD1, 6 bases. Per the germline V gene, CDR1 is LNHDA and CDR2 is SQIVND (reference sequence). This CDR3 spans 16 amino acids. Trimming removed 3 bases at V and 2 bases at J, with 14 bases between. The CDR3 bases are TGTGCCAGTAGTATCCCAGACAGGTCGGGCAATCAGCCCCAGCATTTT. The encoded protein is CASSIPDRSGNQPQHF.

The CDR3 DNA reads as TGTGCCAGCAGCCAGACAGGGGTTAGCAATGAGCAGTTCTTC. This gives the protein CASSQTGVSNEQFF. The chain carries TRBV3-1 (or the pseudogene TRBV3-2) and TRBJ2-1; 8 bases align to TRBD1. J gave up 6 bases and V 3 bases, and 4 bases lay outside the gene matches. The CDR3 length is 14 residues. Per germline, CDR1 LGHDT and CDR2 YNNKEL (reference sequence).

V usage is TRBV7-3 and J usage is TRBJ2-1, with 9 bases fitting TRBD2. The CDR3 covers 15 residues. V shed 3 bases and J 4 bases; nucleotides not matched to a gene: 4. Germline assignment: CDR1 SGHTA and CDR2 FQGTGA. The CDR3 sequence is CASSFSGGDYNEQFF. The CDR3 nucleotides are TGTGCCAGCAGCTTTAGCGGGGGAGATTACAATGAGCAGTTCTTC.

This clone has a handful of counts. This chain uses TRBV12-3 or TRBV12-4 with TRBJ1-2; D not certain. The V end was cut by 5 bases, the J end by 8 bases, with 15 bases between. This CDR3 comprises 13 residues. CDR3: CASSTPAGFGYTF. CDR3 coding DNA: TGTGCCAGCAGTACACCCGCCGGGTTCGGCTACACCTTC.

This clone was observed once. The chain has TRBV7-9 and TRBJ2-5; 13 nucleotides line up with TRBD2. Germline CDR1 reads SEHNR; CDR2 reads FQNEAQ (reference sequence). This CDR3 comprises 16 residues. V was pared by 7 bases and J by 0 bases, with 5 bases of the junction left unmatched. CDR3 loop: CASTQGLAGNQETQYF. In DNA form, the CDR3 reads TGTGCCAGCACCCAGGGACTAGCGGGAAACCAAGAGACCCAGTACTTC.

The chain uses TRBV19 and TRBJ1-1, with D possibly TRBD1 on 5 matching bases. Trimming pared 5 bases from V and 0 bases from J, leaving 19 bases between. CDR1 is LNHDA, CDR2 SQIVND, per germline (reference sequence). The CDR3 covers 17 residues. CDR3 amino acids: CASSPRYTGHLNTEAFF. The CDR3 bases are TGTGCCAGTAGTCCCCGGTATACTGGACATTTGAACACTGAAGCTTTCTTT.

This clone was detected once. This chain links TRBV18 with TRBJ1-5, with a tentative D call TRBD1 (6 bases). The CDR3 is 16 amino acids. V was pared by 3 bases and J by 2 bases, with 14 bases between. Germline CDR1 reads KGHSH; CDR2 reads LQKENI. The CDR3 spells CASSPEQGVRNQPQHF. The DNA of the CDR3 is TGTGCCAGCTCACCCGAACAGGGAGTTCGCAATCAGCCCCAGCATTTT. Full variable domain (missing parts from reference TRBV18 and TRBJ1-5): NAGVMQNPRHLVRRRGQEARLRCSPMKGHSHVYWYRQLPEEGLKFMVYLQKENIIDESGMPKERFSAEFPKEGPSILRIQQVVRGDSAAYFCASSPEQGVRNQPQHFGDGTRLSIL.

The chain is built from TRBV21-1 and TRBJ1-2. TRBV21-1 is classified as a pseudogene. The CDR3 has 16 residues. The DNA for the CDR3 is TGTGCCAGCAGGCCGGGGTCACCTTCATCGAAGGATGGCTACACCTTC. Translating gives CASRPGSPSSKDGYTF.

This chain connects TRBV14 to TRBJ1-3; no reliable D call. Germline CDR1 reads SGHDN; CDR2 reads FVKESK. Trimming removed 3 bases at V and 3 bases at J, with 15 bases between. The CDR3 loop spans 16 amino acids. In nucleotides, the CDR3 is TGTGCCAGCAGCCAGTTAATTACAACCAGTGGAAACACCATATATTTT. It specifies CASSQLITTSGNTIYF.

The chain employs TRBV7-9 and TRBJ1-1, with D possibly TRBD1 on 6 matching bases. Trimming removed 7 bases from V and 5 bases from J, with 11 bases in between. Germline-derived CDR1 and CDR2 are SEHNR and FQNEAQ (reference sequence). The CDR3 is 12 amino acids. The DNA of the CDR3 is TGTGCCAGCACCCTAGGGGGAACTGAAGCTTTCTTT. This sequence encodes CASTLGGTEAFF.

The gene calls are TRBV15 and TRBJ2-7, with D tentatively TRBD2 (5 bases). The CDR3 totals 16 residues. Deletions cut 1 base from V and 5 bases from J, with 18 bases between. The germline V gene encodes CDR1 LNHNV and CDR2 YYDKDF (reference sequence). CDR3 coding DNA: TGTGCCACCAGCAGAGGACGTAGAGGGCGTCTCGACGAGCAGTACTTC. Protein product: CATSRGRRGRLDEQYF.

This clone was seen a few times. The V and J genes are TRBV5-5 and TRBJ2-7, with TRBD1 identical over 9 bases. Trimming at V came to 1 base and at J to 5 bases, leaving 1 base not matched to a gene. Germline CDR1 and CDR2: SGHKS and YYEKEE (reference sequence). CDR3 length: 13 amino acids. CDR3 protein: CASSLTGGHEQYF. CDR3 nucleotides: TGTGCCAGCAGCTTGACAGGGGGCCACGAGCAGTACTTC. The entire variable domain, with the rest obtained from reference TRBV5-5 and TRBJ2-7, is as follows: DAGVTQSPTHLIKTRGQQVTLRCSPISGHKSVSWYQQVLGQGPQFIFQYYEKEERGRGNFPDRFSARQFPNYSSELNVNALLLGDSALYLCASSLTGGHEQYFGPGTRLTVT.

This clone was counted a single time. The rearrangement joins TRBV6-1 to TRBJ1-2; the D gene is possibly TRBD1 (5 bases). Per the germline V gene, CDR1 is MNHNS and CDR2 is SASEGT. This CDR3 is 13 amino acids long. Trimming stripped 3 bases from V and 6 bases from J, with 11 bases between. In nucleotides, the CDR3 is TGTGCCAGCAGTGATGCGGGGCCGGATGGCTACACCTTC. The encoded protein is CASSDAGPDGYTF.

The chain recombines TRBV6-4 with TRBJ2-2, with 8 nucleotides matching TRBD2. The germline V gene has CDR1 MRHNA and CDR2 SNTAGT. The CDR3 runs to 16 residues. With 3 bases clipped from V and 6 bases from J, the junction kept 9 bases outside the gene matches. The DNA for the CDR3 is TGTGCCAGCAGTGATCTCGGACTAGCTTCCCCCGGGGAGCTGTTTTTT. This encodes CASSDLGLASPGELFF.

The chain links TRBV6-5 to TRBJ2-7, with TRBD1 identical over 9 bases. The CDR3 is 14 amino acids. Per germline, CDR1 MNHEY and CDR2 SVGAGI. With V trimmed by 10 bases and J by 2 bases, 9 bases remained unmatched. The CDR3 nucleotides are TGTGCCACCATGCCCCGGACAGGGGCCTACGAGCAGTACTTC. This codes for CATMPRTGAYEQYF.

The chain employs TRBV27 and TRBJ2-1, with D possibly being TRBD2 (6 bases). The CDR3 runs 15 residues. Germline V gene sequence: CDR1 MNHEY, CDR2 SMNVEV (reference sequence). Trimming left V 3 bases short and J 6 bases short, with 15 bases between. CDR3 protein: CASSFGGTVSNEQFF. Written as DNA, the CDR3 is TGTGCCAGCAGTTTCGGAGGGACTGTCTCCAATGAGCAGTTCTTC.

The chain couples TRBV6-5 to TRBJ1-4; D call uncertain. The CDR3 sequence is 13 residues long. The V gene lost 6 bases and the J gene lost 5 bases, with 10 bases spanning the gap. The germline V gene encodes CDR1 MNHEY and CDR2 SVGAGI. As DNA, the CDR3 is TGTGCCAGCAGATTAGGAGGGAATGAAAAACTGTTTTTT. This codes for CASRLGGNEKLFF.

This clone was observed a handful of times. The V call is TRBV23-1, the J call TRBJ2-2; perhaps TRBD1 as D (5 bases). TRBV23-1 counts as an open reading frame of uncertain function. The CDR3 runs to 16 residues. Trimming took 1 base from V and 4 from J, leaving 13 bases between them. The CDR3 DNA follows: TGCGCCAGCAGTCAATTCAGGCAGGGTCGCACCGGGGAGCTGTTTTTT. Translating gives CASSQFRQGRTGELFF.

Only one count was recorded for this clone. V and J are TRBV5-1 and TRBJ1-1; D possibly corresponds to TRBD1 (5 bases). V dropped 4 bases and J dropped 4 bases, with 11 bases sitting between them. CDR3 size: 13 residues. Germline values: CDR1 SGHRS, CDR2 YFSETQ. The CDR3 reads CASSTRVGTEAFF. As DNA, the CDR3 is TGCGCCAGCAGCACCAGGGTCGGCACTGAAGCTTTCTTT.

The chain carries TRBV18 and TRBJ1-4, with D maybe TRBD1 (5 bases). The CDR3 consists of 14 residues. V was trimmed by 5 bases and J by 0 bases, leaving 7 bases between them. CDR1 is KGHSH, CDR2 LQKENI, per germline. The CDR3 loop is CASSDSATNEKLFF. The CDR3 nucleotides are TGTGCCAGCTCAGACAGTGCAACTAATGAAAAACTGTTTTTT.

This clone was detected a few times. This rearrangement joins TRBV10-1 to TRBJ1-1; TRBD1 is a possible D gene (6 bases). Germline-derived CDR1 and CDR2 are WNHNN and SYGVQD (reference sequence). CDR3 length: 13 amino acids. V lost 8 bases, J lost 8 bases, and 18 bases lay in between. CDR3 in amino acids: CASPRQARAEAFF. CDR3 sequence (DNA): TGCGCCAGCCCACGACAGGCACGCGCGGAAGCTTTCTTT.